This record covers a single T cell receptor (beta chain). Authors' analysis steps: Amplification from reference gene primers served as the basis for estimated nucleated cell counts. TCRdb keeps only in-frame clones here, not all; method: immunoSEQ multiplex PCR. V, J and clone size are those of that table, while D and trimming were read from the DNA. The data contain about 33,000 clones, around 85% of them seen just once; the ten biggest clones take up more than 20%. CDR3 length equals 14 residues. Germline V gene data show CDR1 as MNHEY and CDR2 as SVGAGI. The V end was cut by 2 bases, the J end by 2 bases, with 10 bases between. These data belong to a study of blood T cell repertoires in COVID-19. Study information: From the United States, Italy and Spain came samples of acute and convalescent COVID-19. PBMCs, B-cell-depleted T cells, or T cells were the source of the cDNA or gDNA that made up the material.

This chain uses TRBV6-5 with TRBJ2-7; perhaps TRBD1 as D (5 bases). The receptor was isolated from a woman of 80 years or more with active or convalescent COVID-19. The specimen sequenced was peripheral blood. The CDR3 coding sequence is TGTGCCAGCAGTTACAGGGGTAGCCCCTACGAGCAGTACTTC. Translation gives CASSYRGSPYEQYF.